This T cell receptor beta chain is drawn from a study of blood T cell repertoires in COVID-19. Study in general: Specimens from acute and convalescent COVID-19 originated in the United States, Italy and Spain.

Study members were between about 18 and 90 years old and lived in some 26 US regions. TCRdb keeps only in-frame clones here, not all; method: immunoSEQ multiplex PCR. The sample carries approximately 220,000 clones, 80% to 90% recorded once. Germline-derived CDR1 and CDR2 are SQVTM and ANQGSEA. This CDR3 region has 14 residues. V was clipped by 4 bases and J by 5 bases, with 16 bases between them. V usage is TRBV29-1 and J usage is TRBJ2-3, with D perhaps TRBD1 (7 bases). The TCR sequence derives from a woman between 18 and 30 years old in a cohort exposed to, infected with or recovered from COVID-19 (not recorded which). Sequencing was carried out using PBMCs or T cells enriched from blood (not recorded which). The CDR3 bases are TGCAGCGTTGTGAGGTCAGGGGGAGGAGATACGCAGTATTTT. Translated, it gives CSVVRSGGGDTQYF.